This T cell receptor (beta chain) is from a study of cytomegalovirus exposure and HLA in healthy donors. Germline CDR1 is MNHNS and CDR2 is SASEGT. This CDR3 has 16 amino acids. V shed 2 bases and J shed 0 bases, with 11 bases lying between them. The primer mix had 60 Vbeta and 13 Jbeta primers. TCRdb's table, derived via immunoSEQ multiplex PCR, lists solely in-frame clones and lacks some. The profile shows some 190,000 clones, more than 70% of them singletons. To note about this clone: Its target is not known.

Overall study findings and caveats: Sequencing likely produced, as an artifact, a cluster of highly shared sequence variants. In the analysis, some V segments, TRBV6-2 and TRBV6-3 included, were excluded as indistinguishable.

Everyone who donated was a healthy bone marrow donor. This receptor was identified in a girl aged 5 to 17 in good health and CMV-seropositive. The chain recombines TRBV6-1 with TRBJ1-5, with D unclear. Sequenced sample: PBMCs. The CDR3 spells CASSEWAEYSNQPQHF. The CDR3 DNA follows: TGTGCCAGCAGTGAATGGGCAGAGTATAGCAATCAGCCCCAGCATTTT.